These 11 T cell receptor beta chains came from one sample sequenced in a study of cytomegalovirus exposure and HLA in healthy donors (dated by TCRdb to 2016 to 2017). Libraries were prepared through the immunoSEQ multiplex PCR assay. The multiplex PCR relied on a mix of 60 forward primers for TCR Vbeta segments and 13 reverse primers for TCR Jbeta segments. In TCRdb, the immuneACCESS table is reduced to in-frame sequences with V and J assigned. These tables do not hold every clone; where another copy was compared, an unresolved V gene accounts for under half, and the others remain unexplained. The sample table lists about 88,000 clones, 75% to 90% of them with a count of one. The ten most abundant clones make up approximately 2.3% of the sample. Sequenced input: PBMCs. The receptors originated from a young man in good health and CMV-seronegative.

This clone was detected a few times. This chain uses TRBV10-3 with TRBJ2-2, with 9 nucleotides matching TRBD2. The V and J ends lost 4 bases and 4 bases, in that order; junction bases with no gene match: 10. The germline V gene encodes CDR1 ENHRY and CDR2 SYGVKD. This CDR3 has 17 residues. For the CDR3, the DNA is TGTGCCATCAGTGGGAGGGGAGCGGGAGGTCCCACCGGGGAGCTGTTTTTT. Residues: CAISGRGAGGPTGELFF.

The J gene is TRBJ1-1, the V gene TRBV9, with D tentatively TRBD1 (5 bases). Trimming removed 2 bases from V and 2 bases from J, with 13 bases in between. Per germline, CDR1 SGDLS and CDR2 YYNGEE. The CDR3 is made up of 15 amino acids. CDR3 sequence reads: CASSVSGRANTEAFF. The CDR3 bases are TGTGCCAGCAGCGTTAGCGGCAGGGCTAACACTGAAGCTTTCTTT. Variable domain in full (rest from reference TRBV9 and TRBJ1-1): DSGVTQTPKHLITATGQRVTLRCSPRSGDLSVYWYQQSLDQGLQFLIQYYNGEERAKGNILERFSAQQFPDLHSELNLSSLELGDSALYFCASSVSGRANTEAFFGQGTRLTVV.

The chain recombines TRBV5-1 with TRBJ1-5, with TRBD1 identical over 12 bases. The trim removed 2 bases at V and 7 bases at J, leaving 10 bases unmatched. The CDR3 has 17 residues. Germline V lookup: CDR1 SGHRS, CDR2 YFSETQ. DNA of the CDR3: TGCGCCAGCAGCTTCCTCCGGGACAGGGGGCGAGGGCAGCCCCAGCATTTT. Translating gives CASSFLRDRGRGQPQHF.

The chain carries TRBV30 and TRBJ1-6; 9 bases agree with TRBD1. Germline values: CDR1 GTSNPN, CDR2 SVGIG (reference sequence). The CDR3 is 16 amino acids. V shed 3 bases and J 6 bases; nucleotides not matched to a gene: 9. The CDR3 DNA sequence: TGTGCCTGGAGACAGCGGACAGGGGCGAGTAATTCACCCCTCCACTTT. Encoded protein: CAWRQRTGASNSPLHF.

The rearrangement joins TRBV5-1 to TRBJ1-2; D is unclear. V was shortened by 1 base and J by 4 bases, with 8 bases between the two germline ends. From germline, CDR1 is SGHRS and CDR2 YFSETQ. The CDR3 sequence is 13 residues long. The CDR3 DNA follows: TGCGCCAGCAGCTTGTTCAAATCCTATGGCTACACCTTC. It codes for CASSLFKSYGYTF.

The chain links TRBV29-1 to TRBJ2-5; 7 bases agree with TRBD2. The CDR3 is 12 residues long. Per the germline V gene, CDR1 is SQVTM and CDR2 is ANQGSEA. Unmatched junction bases numbered 3, after V lost 3 bases and J lost 5 bases. The CDR3 region has the DNA TGCAGCGTTGACGGACTAGTGGAGACCCAGTACTTC. Translating it yields CSVDGLVETQYF.

V usage is TRBV9 and J usage is TRBJ2-1, with a possible D match to TRBD2 (6 bases). The V end lost 3 bases, the J end lost 9 bases, and 16 bases lay between the germline ends. This CDR3 spans 14 amino acids. The V gene's germline CDR1 is SGDLS and CDR2 YYNGEE. The CDR3 coding sequence is TGTGCCAGCAGCGCCCCCGGGAGTGTGGGTGAGCAGTTCTTC. Protein sequence: CASSAPGSVGEQFF.

J is TRBJ1-5 and V is TRBV19; possible D gene TRBD1, 5 bases. Trimming removed 5 bases from V and 2 bases from J, with 16 bases in between. This CDR3 comprises 16 residues. Germline assignment: CDR1 LNHDA and CDR2 SQIVND (reference sequence). The CDR3 nucleotides read TGTGCCAGTAGTTTACGGCGGGGCAGTGGCAATCAGCCCCAGCATTTT. It specifies CASSLRRGSGNQPQHF.

This clone was detected once. This chain joins TRBV27 and TRBJ2-7; perhaps TRBD1 as D (5 bases). V dropped 3 bases and J dropped 0 bases, with 12 bases sitting between them. The CDR3 is made up of 15 amino acids. The V gene's germline CDR1 is MNHEY and CDR2 SMNVEV (reference sequence). The CDR3 bases are TGTGCCAGCAGTTTCCAACACAGGAGCTCCTACGAGCAGTACTTC. Protein sequence: CASSFQHRSSYEQYF.

This rearrangement joins TRBV9 to TRBJ2-2; D uncertain. This CDR3 is built from 13 residues. V lost 2 bases and J lost 4, with 6 bases in between. Germline CDR1 is SGDLS and CDR2 is YYNGEE. The CDR3 sequence is CASSVYPTGELFF. CDR3 nucleotides: TGTGCCAGCAGCGTTTATCCCACCGGGGAGCTGTTTTTT.

CDR3 in amino acids: CASSEGKGTPLHF. The CDR3 bases are TGTGCCAGCAGTGAAGGGAAGGGGACTCCCCTCCACTTT. The J gene is TRBJ1-6, the V gene TRBV6-1, with D tentatively TRBD1 (5 bases). Germline-derived CDR1 and CDR2 are MNHNS and SASEGT. There are 13 residues in the CDR3. V was shortened by 1 base and J by 13 bases, with 11 bases between the two germline ends.